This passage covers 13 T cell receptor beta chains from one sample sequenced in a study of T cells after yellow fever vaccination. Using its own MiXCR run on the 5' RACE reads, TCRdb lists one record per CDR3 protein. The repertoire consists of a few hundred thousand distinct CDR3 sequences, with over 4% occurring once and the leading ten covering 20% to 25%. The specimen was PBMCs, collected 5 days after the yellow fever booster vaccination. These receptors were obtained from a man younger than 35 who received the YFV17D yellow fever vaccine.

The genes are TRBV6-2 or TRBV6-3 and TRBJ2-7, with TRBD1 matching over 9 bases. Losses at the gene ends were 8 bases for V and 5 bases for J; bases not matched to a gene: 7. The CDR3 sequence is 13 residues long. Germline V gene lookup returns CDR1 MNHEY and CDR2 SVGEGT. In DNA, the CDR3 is TGTGCCAGCCAGAGGGACAGGGACGACGAGCAGTACTTC. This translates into CASQRDRDDEQYF.

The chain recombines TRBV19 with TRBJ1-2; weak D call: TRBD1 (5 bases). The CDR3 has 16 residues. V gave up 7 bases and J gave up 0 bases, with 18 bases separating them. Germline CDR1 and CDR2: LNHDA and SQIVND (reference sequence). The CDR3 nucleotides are TGTGCCAGTATGAGGGAGGGGCGCGGACCTAACTATGGCTACACCTTC. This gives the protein CASMREGRGPNYGYTF.

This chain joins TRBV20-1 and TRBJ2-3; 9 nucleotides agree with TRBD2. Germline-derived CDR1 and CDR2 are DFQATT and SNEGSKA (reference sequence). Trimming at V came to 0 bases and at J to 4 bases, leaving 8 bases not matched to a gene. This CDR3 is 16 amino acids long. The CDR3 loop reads CSARDPRGGGADTQYF. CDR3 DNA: TGCAGTGCTAGAGATCCGCGGGGGGGCGGAGCAGATACGCAGTATTTT.

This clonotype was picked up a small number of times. The CDR3 DNA follows: TGCAGTGCTGTTACTAGCGGGGTAGCCAAAAACATTCAGTACTTC. It yields the protein CSAVTSGVAKNIQYF. The chain is built from TRBV20-1 and TRBJ2-4, with TRBD2 matching 10 bases. Unmatched junction bases numbered 4, after V lost 5 bases and J lost 0 bases. The CDR3 consists of 15 residues. CDR1 is DFQATT and CDR2 is SNEGSKA in the germline V gene (reference sequence).

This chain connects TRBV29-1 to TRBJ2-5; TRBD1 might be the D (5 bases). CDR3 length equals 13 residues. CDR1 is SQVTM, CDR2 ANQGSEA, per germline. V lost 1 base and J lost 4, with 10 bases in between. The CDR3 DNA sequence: TGCAGCGTTGAAGGTGGCAGGGCAGAGACCCAGTACTTC. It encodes CSVEGGRAETQYF.

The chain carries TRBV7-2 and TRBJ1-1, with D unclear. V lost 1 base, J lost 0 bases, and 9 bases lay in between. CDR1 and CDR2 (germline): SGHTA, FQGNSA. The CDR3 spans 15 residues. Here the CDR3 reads CASSLDLGLNTEAFF. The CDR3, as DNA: TGTGCCAGCAGCTTAGATCTGGGGTTGAACACTGAAGCTTTCTTT. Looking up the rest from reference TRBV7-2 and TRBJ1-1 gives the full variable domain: GAGVSQSPSNKVTEKGKDVELRCDPISGHTALYWYRQSLGQGLEFLIYFQGNSAPDKSGLPSDRFSAERTGGSVSTLTIQRTQQEDSAVYLCASSLDLGLNTEAFFGQGTRLTVV.

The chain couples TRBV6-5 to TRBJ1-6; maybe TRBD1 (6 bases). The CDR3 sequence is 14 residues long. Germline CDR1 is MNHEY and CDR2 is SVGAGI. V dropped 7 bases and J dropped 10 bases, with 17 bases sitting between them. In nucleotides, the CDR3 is TGTGCCAGCACCTACGGGGGGGCCCTGTCACCCCTCCACTTT. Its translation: CASTYGGALSPLHF.

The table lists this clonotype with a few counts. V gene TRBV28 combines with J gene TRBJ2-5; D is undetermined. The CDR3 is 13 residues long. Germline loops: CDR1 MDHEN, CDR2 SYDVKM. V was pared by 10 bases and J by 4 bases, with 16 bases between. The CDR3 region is CATLRTRGETQYF. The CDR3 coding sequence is TGTGCCACCCTGAGAACGAGAGGAGAGACCCAGTACTTC.

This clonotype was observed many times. CDR3 region: CSARQVISSYNEQFF. In DNA, the CDR3 is TGCAGTGCTAGGCAAGTGATTAGCTCCTACAATGAGCAGTTCTTC. This chain connects TRBV20-1 to TRBJ2-1, with D unclear. This CDR3 contains 15 residues. Trimming left V 3 bases short and J 0 bases short, with 12 bases between. Looked up from germline, CDR1 is DFQATT and CDR2 is SNEGSKA (reference sequence).

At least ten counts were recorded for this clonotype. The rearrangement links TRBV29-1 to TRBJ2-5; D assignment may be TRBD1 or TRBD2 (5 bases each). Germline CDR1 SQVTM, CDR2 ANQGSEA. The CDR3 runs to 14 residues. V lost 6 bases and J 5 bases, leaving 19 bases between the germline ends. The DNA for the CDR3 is TGCAGCGTCACAAGGGACCTCGGGACCGAGACCCAGTACTTC. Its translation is CSVTRDLGTETQYF.

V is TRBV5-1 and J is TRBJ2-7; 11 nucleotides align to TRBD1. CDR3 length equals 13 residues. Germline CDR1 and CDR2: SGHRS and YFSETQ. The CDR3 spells CASRKVDRGRECV. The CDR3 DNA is TGCGCCAGCAGAAAGGTGGACAGGGGGCGGGAGTGCGTC.

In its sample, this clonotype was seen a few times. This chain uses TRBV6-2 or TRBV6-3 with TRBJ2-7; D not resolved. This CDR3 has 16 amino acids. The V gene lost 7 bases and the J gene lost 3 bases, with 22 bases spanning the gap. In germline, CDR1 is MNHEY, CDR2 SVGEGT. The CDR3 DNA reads TGTGCCAGCACCAACTCAAGGTGGACCGCAATCTACGAGCAGTACTTC. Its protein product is CASTNSRWTAIYEQYF.

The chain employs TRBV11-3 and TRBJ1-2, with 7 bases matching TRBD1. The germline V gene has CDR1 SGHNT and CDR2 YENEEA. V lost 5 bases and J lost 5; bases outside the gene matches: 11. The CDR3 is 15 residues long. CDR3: CASSLYTGVEYGYTF. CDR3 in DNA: TGTGCCAGCAGCCTCTACACAGGGGTGGAATATGGCTACACCTTC.